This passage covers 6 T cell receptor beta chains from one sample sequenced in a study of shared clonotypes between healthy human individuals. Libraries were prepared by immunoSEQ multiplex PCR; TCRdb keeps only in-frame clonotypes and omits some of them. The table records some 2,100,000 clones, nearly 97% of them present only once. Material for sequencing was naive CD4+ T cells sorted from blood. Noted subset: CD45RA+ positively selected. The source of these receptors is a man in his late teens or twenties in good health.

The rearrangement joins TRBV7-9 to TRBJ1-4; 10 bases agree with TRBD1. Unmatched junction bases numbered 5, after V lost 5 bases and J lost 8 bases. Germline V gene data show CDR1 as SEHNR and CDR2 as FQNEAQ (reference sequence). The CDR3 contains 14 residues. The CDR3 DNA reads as TGTGCCAGCAGCCCCAGGGACAGGGGCGAAAAACTGTTTTTT. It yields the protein CASSPRDRGEKLFF.

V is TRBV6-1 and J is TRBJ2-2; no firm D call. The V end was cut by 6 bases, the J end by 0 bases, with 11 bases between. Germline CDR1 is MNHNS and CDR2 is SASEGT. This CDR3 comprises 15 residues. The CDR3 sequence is CASRPHTANTGELFF. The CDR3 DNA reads TGTGCCAGCAGGCCGCACACCGCGAACACCGGGGAGCTGTTTTTT.

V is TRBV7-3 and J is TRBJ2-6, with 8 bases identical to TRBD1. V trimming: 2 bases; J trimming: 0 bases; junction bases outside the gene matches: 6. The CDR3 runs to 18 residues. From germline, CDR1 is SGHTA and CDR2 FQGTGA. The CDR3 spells CASSLSGQASSGANVLTF. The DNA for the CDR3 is TGTGCCAGCAGCTTATCGGGACAGGCCAGCTCTGGGGCCAACGTCCTGACTTTC.

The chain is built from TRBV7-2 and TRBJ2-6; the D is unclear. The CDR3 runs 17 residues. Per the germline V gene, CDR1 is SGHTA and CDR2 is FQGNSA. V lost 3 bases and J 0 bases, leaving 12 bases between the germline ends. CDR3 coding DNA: TGTGCCAGCAGCTTTGTTTGGCAGATCTCTGGGGCCAACGTCCTGACTTTC. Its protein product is CASSFVWQISGANVLTF. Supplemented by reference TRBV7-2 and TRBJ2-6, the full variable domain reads GAGVSQSPSNKVTEKGKDVELRCDPISGHTALYWYRQSLGQGLEFLIYFQGNSAPDKSGLPSDRFSAERTGGSVSTLTIQRTQQEDSAVYLCASSFVWQISGANVLTFGAGSRLTVL.

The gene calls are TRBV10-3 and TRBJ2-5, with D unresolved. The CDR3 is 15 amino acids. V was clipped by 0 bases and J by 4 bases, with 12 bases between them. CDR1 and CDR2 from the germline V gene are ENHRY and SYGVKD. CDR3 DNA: TGTGCCATCAGTGAGTCGTCCATGAGAGGAGAGACCCAGTACTTC. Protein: CAISESSMRGETQYF.

The CDR3 nucleotides read TGTGCCTGGAGTAAAGCAGAAAATAATGAAAAACTGTTTTTT. Its protein product is CAWSKAENNEKLFF. V and J are TRBV30 and TRBJ1-4; D remains unclear. Trimming pared 2 bases from V and 4 bases from J, leaving 11 bases between. This CDR3 has 14 amino acids. Germline CDR1 reads GTSNPN; CDR2 reads SVGIG (reference sequence).